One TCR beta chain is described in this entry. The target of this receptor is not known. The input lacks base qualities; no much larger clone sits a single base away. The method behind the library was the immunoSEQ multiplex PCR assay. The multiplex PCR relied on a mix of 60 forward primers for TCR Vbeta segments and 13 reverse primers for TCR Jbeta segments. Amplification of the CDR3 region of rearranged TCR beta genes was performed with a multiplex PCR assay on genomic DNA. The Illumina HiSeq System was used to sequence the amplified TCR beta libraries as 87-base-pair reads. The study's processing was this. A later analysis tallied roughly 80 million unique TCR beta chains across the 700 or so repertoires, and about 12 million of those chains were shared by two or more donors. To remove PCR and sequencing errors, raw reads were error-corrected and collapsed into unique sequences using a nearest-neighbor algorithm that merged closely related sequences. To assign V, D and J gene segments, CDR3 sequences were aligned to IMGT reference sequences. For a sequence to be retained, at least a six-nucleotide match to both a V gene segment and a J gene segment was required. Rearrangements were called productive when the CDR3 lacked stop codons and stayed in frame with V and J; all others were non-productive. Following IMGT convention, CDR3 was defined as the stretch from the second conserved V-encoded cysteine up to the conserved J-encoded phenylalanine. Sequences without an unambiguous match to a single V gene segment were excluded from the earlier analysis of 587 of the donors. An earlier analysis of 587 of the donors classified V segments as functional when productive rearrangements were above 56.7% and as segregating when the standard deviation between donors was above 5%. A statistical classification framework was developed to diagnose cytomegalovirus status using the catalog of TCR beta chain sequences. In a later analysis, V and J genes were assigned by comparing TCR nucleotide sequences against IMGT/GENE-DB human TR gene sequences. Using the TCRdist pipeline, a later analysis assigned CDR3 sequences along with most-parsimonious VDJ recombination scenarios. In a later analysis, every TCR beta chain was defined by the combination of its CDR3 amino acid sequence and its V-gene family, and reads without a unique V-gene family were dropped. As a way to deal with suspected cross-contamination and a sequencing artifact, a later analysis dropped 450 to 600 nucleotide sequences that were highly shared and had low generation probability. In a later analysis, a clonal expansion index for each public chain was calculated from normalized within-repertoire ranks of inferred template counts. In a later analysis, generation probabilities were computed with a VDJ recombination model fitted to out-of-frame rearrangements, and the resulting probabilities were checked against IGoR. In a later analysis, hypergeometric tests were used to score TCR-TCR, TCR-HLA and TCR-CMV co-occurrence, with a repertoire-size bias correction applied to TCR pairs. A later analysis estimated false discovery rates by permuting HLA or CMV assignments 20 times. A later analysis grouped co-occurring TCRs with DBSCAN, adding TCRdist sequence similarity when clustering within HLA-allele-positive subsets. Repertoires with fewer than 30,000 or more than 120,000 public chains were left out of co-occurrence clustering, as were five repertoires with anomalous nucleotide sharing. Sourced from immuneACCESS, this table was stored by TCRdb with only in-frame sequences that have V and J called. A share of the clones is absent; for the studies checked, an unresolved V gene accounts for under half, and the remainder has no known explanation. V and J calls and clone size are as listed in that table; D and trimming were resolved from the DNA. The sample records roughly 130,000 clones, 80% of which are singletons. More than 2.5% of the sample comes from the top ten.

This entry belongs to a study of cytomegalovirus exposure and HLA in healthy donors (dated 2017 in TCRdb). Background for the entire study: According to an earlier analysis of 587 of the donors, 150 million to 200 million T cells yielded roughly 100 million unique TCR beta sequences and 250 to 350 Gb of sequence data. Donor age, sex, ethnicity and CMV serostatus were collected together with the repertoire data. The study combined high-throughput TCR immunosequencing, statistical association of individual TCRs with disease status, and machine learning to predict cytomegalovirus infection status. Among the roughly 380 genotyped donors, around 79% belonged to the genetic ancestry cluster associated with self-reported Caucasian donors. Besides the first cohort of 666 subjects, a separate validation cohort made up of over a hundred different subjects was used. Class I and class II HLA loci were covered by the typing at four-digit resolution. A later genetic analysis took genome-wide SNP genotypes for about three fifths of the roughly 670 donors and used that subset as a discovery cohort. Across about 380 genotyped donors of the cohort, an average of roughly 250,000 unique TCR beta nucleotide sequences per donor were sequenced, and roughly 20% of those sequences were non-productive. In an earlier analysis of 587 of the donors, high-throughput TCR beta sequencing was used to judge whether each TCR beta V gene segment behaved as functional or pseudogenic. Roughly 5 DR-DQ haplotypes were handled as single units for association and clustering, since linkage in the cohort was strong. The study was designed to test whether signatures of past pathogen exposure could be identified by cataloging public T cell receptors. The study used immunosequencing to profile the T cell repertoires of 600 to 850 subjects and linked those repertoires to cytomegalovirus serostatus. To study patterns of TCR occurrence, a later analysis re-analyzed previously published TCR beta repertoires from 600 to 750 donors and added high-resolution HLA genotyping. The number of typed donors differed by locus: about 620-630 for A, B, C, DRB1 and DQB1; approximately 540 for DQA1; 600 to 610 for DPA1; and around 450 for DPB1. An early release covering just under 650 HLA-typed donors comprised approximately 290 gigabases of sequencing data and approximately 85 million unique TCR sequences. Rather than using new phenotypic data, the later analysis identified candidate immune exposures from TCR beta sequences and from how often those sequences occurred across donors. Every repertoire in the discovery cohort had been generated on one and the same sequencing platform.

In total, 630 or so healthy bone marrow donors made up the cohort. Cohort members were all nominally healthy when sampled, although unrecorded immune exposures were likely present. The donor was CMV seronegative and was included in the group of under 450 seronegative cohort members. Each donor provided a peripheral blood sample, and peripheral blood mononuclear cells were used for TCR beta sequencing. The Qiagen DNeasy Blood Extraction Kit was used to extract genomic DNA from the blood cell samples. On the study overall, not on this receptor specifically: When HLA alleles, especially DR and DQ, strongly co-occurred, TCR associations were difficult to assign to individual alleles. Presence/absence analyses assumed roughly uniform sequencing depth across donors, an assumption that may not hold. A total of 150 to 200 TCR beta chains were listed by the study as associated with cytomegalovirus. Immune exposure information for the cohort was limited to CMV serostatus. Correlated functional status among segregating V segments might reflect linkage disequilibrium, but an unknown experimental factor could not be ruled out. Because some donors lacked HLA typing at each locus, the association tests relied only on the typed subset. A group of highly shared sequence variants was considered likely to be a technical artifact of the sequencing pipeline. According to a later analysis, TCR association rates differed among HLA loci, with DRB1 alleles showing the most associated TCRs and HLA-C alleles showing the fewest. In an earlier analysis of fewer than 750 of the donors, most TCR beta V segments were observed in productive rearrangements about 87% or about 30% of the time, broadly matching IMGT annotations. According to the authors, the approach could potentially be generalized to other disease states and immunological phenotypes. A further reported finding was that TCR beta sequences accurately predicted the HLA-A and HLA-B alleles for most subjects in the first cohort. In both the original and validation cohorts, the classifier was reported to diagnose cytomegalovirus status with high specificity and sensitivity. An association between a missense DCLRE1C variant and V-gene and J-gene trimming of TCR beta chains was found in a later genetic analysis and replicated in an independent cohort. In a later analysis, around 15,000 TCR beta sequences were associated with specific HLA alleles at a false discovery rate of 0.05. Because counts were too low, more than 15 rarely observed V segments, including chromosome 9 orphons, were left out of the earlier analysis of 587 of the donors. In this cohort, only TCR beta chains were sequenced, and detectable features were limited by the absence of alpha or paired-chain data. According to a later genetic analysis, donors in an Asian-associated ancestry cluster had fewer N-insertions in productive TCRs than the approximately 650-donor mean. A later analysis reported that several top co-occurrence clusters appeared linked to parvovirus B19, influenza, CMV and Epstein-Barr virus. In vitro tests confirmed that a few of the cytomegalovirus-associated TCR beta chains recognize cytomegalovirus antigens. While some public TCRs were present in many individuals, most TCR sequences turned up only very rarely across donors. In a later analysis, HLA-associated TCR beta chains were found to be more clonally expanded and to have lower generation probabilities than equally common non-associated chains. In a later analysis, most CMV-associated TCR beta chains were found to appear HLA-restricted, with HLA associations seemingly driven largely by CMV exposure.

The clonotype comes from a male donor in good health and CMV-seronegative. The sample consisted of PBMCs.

The DNA sequence reads TGTGCCTGGAGCCCTAGCGTGGAGACCCAGTACTTC. Translated, this gives CAWSPSVETQYF. The chain employs TRBV30 and TRBJ2-5; tentative D gene TRBD2, with 6 bases matching. CDR1 and CDR2 are read off the germline V gene (reference sequence) as GTSNPN and SVGIG. The germline ends are 10 bases apart after V is trimmed by 3 bases and J by 5 bases. From its cysteine to its phenylalanine, the CDR3 spans 12 amino acids. The sequence is cut down to CDR3 DNA, 36 bases in frame from base 1.